Listed below are T cell receptor beta chains from one sample, sequenced in a study of PD-1 blockade in classical Hodgkin lymphoma. Using immunoSEQ multiplex PCR, the repertoire was profiled, and TCRdb retains in-frame clones only, with some absent. The data hold about 13,000 clones, with about 82% observed a single time. This sample comprised peripheral blood mononuclear cells (PBMCs), obtained at baseline. Every receptor here comes from a human donor with classical Hodgkin lymphoma. CDR3s include the opening cysteine and the closing phenylalanine or tryptophan. D genes are given only for firm matches. The size entry is marked missing in some rows and otherwise reads once, few, many or a size class.

.	TRBV5-4	.	TRBJ1-1	TGTGCCAGCAGCACAGAGGTGGCAGGCCGCGAAGCTTTCTTT	CASSTEVAGREAFF
.	TRBV2	.	TRBJ1-1	TGTGCCAGCTTACGGTCGATCTACACTGAAGCTTTCTTT	CASLRSIYTEAFF
.	TRBV16	.	TRBJ1-4	TGTGCCAGCAGCTCACTCACTTCGGGAAATGAAAAACTGTTTTTT	CASSSLTSGNEKLFF
.	TRBV28	.	TRBJ1-2	TGTGCCAGCAGACTGCCTGGGGCACCAACTAACTATGGCTACACCTTC	CASRLPGAPTNYGYTF
.	TRBV7-2	TRBD1	TRBJ1-2	TGTGCCAGCAGCCGGGACAGCTACTATGGCTACACCTTC	CASSRDSYYGYTF
.	TRBV29-1	TRBD1	TRBJ2-3	TGCAGCGGGACAGTGGGACAGACTAACACAGATACGCAGTATTTT	CSGTVGQTNTDTQYF
.	TRBV9	.	TRBJ1-1	TGTGCCAGCAGCCCCCAGGTGGCGGCGAACACTGAAGCTTTCTTT	CASSPQVAANTEAFF
.	TRBV6-5	.	TRBJ1-2	TGTGCCAGCAGGGCACAGGGATGGGGTGGCTACACCTTC	CASRAQGWGGYTF
.	TRBV4-1	.	TRBJ2-4	TGCGCCAGCAGCCAAGAGGCGGGCACTCCCCTGGGAAACATTCAGTACTTC	CASSQEAGTPLGNIQYF
.	TRBV10-3	.	TRBJ1-2	TGTGCCATCAGTGAGGACAGGACTTATGGCTACACCTTC	CAISEDRTYGYTF
few	TRBV29-1	TRBD1	TRBJ2-5	TGCAGCGTTGGGAGGACAGGATTGGCCCAGTACTTC	CSVGRTGLAQYF
.	TRBV7-8	.	TRBJ2-6	TGTGCCAGCAGCTTAGCGCCGTCCTGGCGCACAGGGGGGGCCAACGTCCTGACTTTC	CASSLAPSWRTGGANVLTF
.	TRBV6-5	.	TRBJ2-6	TGTGCCAGCAGTTACTCTGGGGCCAACGTCCTGACTTTC	CASSYSGANVLTF
few	TRBV11-2	TRBD1	TRBJ2-3	TGTGCCAGCTCCGGACAGGGGGCCACTAGCACAGATACGCAGTATTTT	CASSGQGATSTDTQYF
.	TRBV9	.	TRBJ2-7	TGTGCCAGCAGCGTAGGCACTAGCTCCCTCGGCTACGAGCAGTACTTC	CASSVGTSSLGYEQYF
.	TRBV28	.	TRBJ1-6	TGTGCCAGCAGTTTCCCACTACCCAATTCACCCCTCCACTTT	CASSFPLPNSPLHF